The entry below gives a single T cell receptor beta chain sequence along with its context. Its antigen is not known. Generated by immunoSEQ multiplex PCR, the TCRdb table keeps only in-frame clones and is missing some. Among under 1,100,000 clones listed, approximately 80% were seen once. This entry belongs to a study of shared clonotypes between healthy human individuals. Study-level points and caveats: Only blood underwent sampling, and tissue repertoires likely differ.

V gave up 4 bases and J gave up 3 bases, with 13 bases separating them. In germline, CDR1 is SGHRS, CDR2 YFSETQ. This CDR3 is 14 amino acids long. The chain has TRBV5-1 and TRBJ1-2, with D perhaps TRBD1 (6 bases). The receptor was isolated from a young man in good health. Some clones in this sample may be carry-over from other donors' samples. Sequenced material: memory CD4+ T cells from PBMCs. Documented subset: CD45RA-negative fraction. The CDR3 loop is CASSAEGQYYGYTF. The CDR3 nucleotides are TGCGCCAGCAGCGCCGAAGGACAGTACTATGGCTACACCTTC.